This T cell receptor beta chain came from a study of shared clonotypes between healthy human individuals. This CDR3 contains 13 residues. Per the germline V gene, CDR1 is MNHEY and CDR2 is SMNVEV (reference sequence). Trimming took off 3 bases at V and 2 bases at J, with 5 bases between the two ends. Note on this clone: This clone may be a read error of a much larger clone one base away.

TCRdb's table, derived via immunoSEQ multiplex PCR, lists solely in-frame clones and lacks some. Among a few hundred thousand clones listed, around 79% were seen once. The chain couples TRBV27 to TRBJ1-5, with D unresolved. The receptor was isolated from a woman between 35 and 50 years old in good health. Some clones in this sample may be carry-over from other donors' samples. Sequences were obtained from PBMCs. The CDR3 loop reads CASSFSRNQPQHF. The CDR3 DNA is TGTGCCAGCAGTTTTTCGCGCAATCAGCCCCAGCATTTT.